This TCR beta chain was profiled in a study of identifying expanded T cells in peripheral blood. The data were produced by immunoSEQ multiplex PCR, yet TCRdb's version contains in-frame clones alone and is incomplete. The sample lists around 75,000 clones; roughly 90% were seen once. This CDR3 spans 12 amino acids. The chain uses TRBV21-1 and TRBJ1-2; the table gives TRBD1 as D, unverified against the DNA. TRBV21-1 is annotated as a pseudogene. The TCR sequence derives from a person between 18 and 75 years old in good health. Specimen: blood. The CDR3: CAGDRGSDGYTF. CDR3 nucleotide sequence: TGTGCCGGCGACAGGGGAAGCGATGGCTACACCTTC.